These 20 T cell receptor beta chains share one sample of origin, sequenced in a study of CD8+ T cells in alopecia areata. After isolation, RNA underwent reverse transcription to generate cDNA as the sequencing template. Sequenced by immunoSEQ multiplex PCR; TCRdb stores in-frame clones only, minus some. The sample records 200,000 to 250,000 clones, about 57% being singletons. Described treatment: oral pan-JAK inhibitor, 5-10 mg twice daily. Source: CD4+ T cells sorted from blood, taken at week 4, from a patient treated with tofacitinib. Receptors were obtained from a human donor with alopecia areata.

In this sample, this clone turned up a few times. V usage is TRBV29-1 and J usage is TRBJ2-5; 10 nucleotides align to TRBD1. Germline loops: CDR1 SQVTM, CDR2 ANQGSEA. Losses at the gene ends were 6 bases for V and 2 bases for J; bases not matched to a gene: 6. The CDR3 has 14 residues. The CDR3 here is CSVVRQGAQETQYF. The CDR3 nucleotides are TGCAGCGTCGTCCGACAGGGGGCTCAAGAGACCCAGTACTTC.

J is TRBJ1-2 and V is TRBV30; 7 nucleotides line up with TRBD1. This CDR3 comprises 16 residues. With 0 bases clipped from V and 8 bases from J, the junction kept 15 bases outside the gene matches. Germline CDR1 and CDR2: GTSNPN and SVGIG (reference sequence). The CDR3 DNA sequence: TGTGCCTGGAGTGTTTCGGTTAGGGCCAACAGGGGCGGCTACACCTTC. This gives the protein CAWSVSVRANRGGYTF.

The V gene is TRBV6-9, the J gene TRBJ1-4; a possible D gene is TRBD1 (5 bases). Trimming stripped 2 bases from V and 0 bases from J, with 10 bases between. This CDR3 spans 16 amino acids. CDR1 is MNHGY, CDR2 SVAAGI, per germline. CDR3 sequence reads: CASSYTGKTTNEKLFF. The CDR3 nucleotides are TGTGCCAGCAGTTATACAGGAAAGACAACTAATGAAAAACTGTTTTTT.

This clone was counted a few times. The chain employs TRBV2 and TRBJ2-3, with D hard to call. The germline V gene has CDR1 SNHLY and CDR2 FYNNEI. CDR3 length: 14 amino acids. V was shortened by 8 bases and J by 2 bases, with 14 bases between the two germline ends. The CDR3 loop is CASGRGINTDTQYF. CDR3 nucleotide sequence: TGTGCCAGCGGACGCGGAATTAACACAGATACGCAGTATTTT.

The chain joins TRBV15 to TRBJ2-3, with D uncertain. Germline CDR1 LNHNV, CDR2 YYDKDF (reference sequence). Trimming took off 5 bases at V and 4 bases at J, with 10 bases between the two ends. The CDR3 extends over 13 amino acids. The CDR3 reads CATSFPLADTQYF. DNA for the CDR3: TGTGCCACCAGCTTCCCTTTGGCAGATACGCAGTATTTT. Together with reference TRBV15 and TRBJ2-3, the CDR3 gives the full variable domain: DAMVIQNPRYQVTQFGKPVTLSCSQTLNHNVMYWYQQKSSQAPKLLFHYYDKDFNNEADTPDNFQSRRPNTSFCFLDIRSPGLGDTAMYLCATSFPLADTQYFGPGTRLTVL.

The chain is built from TRBV29-1 and TRBJ2-3, with a weak D call TRBD1 (6 bases). Trimming removed 7 bases at V and 0 bases at J, with 8 bases between. The CDR3 length is 12 residues. Germline V CDR1 and CDR2: SQVTM, ANQGSEA. CDR3: CSGGRSTDTQYF. The CDR3 coding sequence is TGCAGCGGGGGGCGAAGCACAGATACGCAGTATTTT.

The V call is TRBV29-1, the J call TRBJ1-1; D is unclear. Trimming shortened V by 4 bases and J by 0 bases, and 9 bases separated the two germline ends. The V gene's germline CDR1 is SQVTM and CDR2 ANQGSEA. The CDR3 is made up of 13 amino acids. The CDR3 is CSVGKKLNTEAFF. CDR3 bases: TGCAGCGTTGGAAAGAAATTGAACACTGAAGCTTTCTTT.

This clone was counted a few times. The chain carries TRBV5-1 and TRBJ2-5; 14 bases align to TRBD2. This CDR3 contains 15 residues. V was clipped by 4 bases and J by 4 bases; unmatched bases: 3. Per the germline V gene, CDR1 is SGHRS and CDR2 is YFSETQ. The CDR3 DNA reads as TGCGCCAGCAGCGTGGGACTAGCGGGGGTAGAGACCCAGTACTTC. It translates to CASSVGLAGVETQYF.

V gene TRBV2 combines with J gene TRBJ1-6; D is ambiguous. Deletions cut 6 bases from V and 8 bases from J, with 5 bases between. Germline assignment: CDR1 SNHLY and CDR2 FYNNEI. CDR3 size: 11 residues. The chain's CDR3 is CASSYDSPLHF. As DNA, the CDR3 is TGTGCCAGCAGCTACGATTCACCCCTCCACTTT.

This clone was counted a few times. V gene TRBV30 combines with J gene TRBJ1-4; D is unclear. CDR1 and CDR2 (germline): GTSNPN, SVGIG (reference sequence). There are 15 residues in the CDR3. Trimming removed 1 base at V and 0 bases at J, with 9 bases between. The chain's CDR3 is CAWSAQSATNEKLFF. The CDR3 DNA sequence: TGTGCCTGGAGTGCCCAATCCGCAACTAATGAAAAACTGTTTTTT.

This chain joins TRBV27 and TRBJ1-2; 8 nucleotides agree with TRBD1. Germline loops: CDR1 MNHEY, CDR2 SMNVEV (reference sequence). CDR3 size: 14 residues. J was trimmed by 2 bases and V by 5 bases; bases with no gene match: 4. The CDR3 DNA is TGTGCCAGCAGTCCCAACAGGGGGAACTATGGCTACACCTTC. As protein: CASSPNRGNYGYTF.

The V call is TRBV7-9, the J call TRBJ2-2, with D unresolved. V was clipped by 6 bases and J by 1 base, with 9 bases between them. CDR1 and CDR2 from the germline V gene are SEHNR and FQNEAQ (reference sequence). The CDR3 runs 14 residues. CDR3 DNA sequence: TGTGCCAGCAGTTACCGACAGAACACCGGGGAGCTGTTTTTT. Translated: CASSYRQNTGELFF.

The chain is built from TRBV7-2 and TRBJ1-4, with unresolved D. V was cut by 2 bases and J by 0 bases, with 10 bases left in between. CDR3 length: 16 residues. Germline V lookup: CDR1 SGHTA, CDR2 FQGNSA. The CDR3 loop is CASSLLSASTNEKLFF. The CDR3 bases are TGTGCCAGCAGCTTACTTTCGGCCTCAACTAATGAAAAACTGTTTTTT. Full variable domain (remainder filled in from reference TRBV7-2 and TRBJ1-4): GAGVSQSPSNKVTEKGKDVELRCDPISGHTALYWYRQSLGQGLEFLIYFQGNSAPDKSGLPSDRFSAERTGGSVSTLTIQRTQQEDSAVYLCASSLLSASTNEKLFFGSGTQLSVL.

This clone was seen more than once but under ten times. The J gene is TRBJ2-1, the V gene TRBV2; 10 bases are a match to TRBD1. Trimming took 6 bases from V and 9 from J; bases not matched to a gene: 2. Germline CDR1 SNHLY, CDR2 FYNNEI. The CDR3 spans 12 residues. The CDR3 bases are TGTGCCAGCAGAGGGACAGGGGTTGAGCAGTTCTTC. This codes for CASRGTGVEQFF.

The chain carries TRBV4-3 and TRBJ2-2, with D uncertain. The germline CDR1 and CDR2 sequences are LGHNA and YSLEER. The CDR3 has 13 residues. The V and J ends lost 0 bases and 5 bases respectively, with 4 bases between them. CDR3 residues: CASSQDSTGELFF. CDR3 DNA: TGCGCCAGCAGCCAAGATTCAACCGGGGAGCTGTTTTTT.

This clone was seen repeatedly, ten times or more. The chain combines TRBV4-1 with TRBJ2-7, with TRBD2 matching over 10 bases. The CDR3 is 17 residues long. CDR1 and CDR2 (germline): MGHRA, YSYEKL. The J segment lost 6 bases and the V segment lost 1 base, leaving 12 bases of the junction unmatched. CDR3 bases: TGCGCCAGCAGCCAAGCTAACCTGATTAGCGGGGGGCTCGAGCAGTACTTC. Translation gives CASSQANLISGGLEQYF.

The genes are TRBV4-1 and TRBJ2-7; D call uncertain. Trimming pared 1 base from V and 3 bases from J, leaving 13 bases between. Germline V lookup: CDR1 MGHRA, CDR2 YSYEKL. The CDR3 is made up of 15 amino acids. CDR3 region: CASSQVFGQHYEQYF. The CDR3 DNA is TGCGCCAGCAGCCAAGTATTCGGGCAGCACTACGAGCAGTACTTC.

The chain employs TRBV29-1 and TRBJ1-2; D ambiguous. The ends were cut back, 8 bases at V and 6 bases at J, with 13 bases in the middle. This CDR3 has 11 residues. Germline values: CDR1 SQVTM, CDR2 ANQGSEA. The CDR3 here is CSLRTGDGYTF. Here the CDR3 DNA reads TGCAGCCTTAGGACCGGCGATGGCTACACCTTC.

The V gene is TRBV10-3, the J gene TRBJ2-3; 7 bases are a match to TRBD1. CDR1 is ENHRY, CDR2 SYGVKD, per germline. V dropped 10 bases and J dropped 2; count of bases not matched to a gene: 6. The CDR3 sequence is 13 residues long. CDR3 sequence: CATLTGFTDTQYF. The CDR3 DNA sequence: TGTGCCACCCTGACAGGGTTCACAGATACGCAGTATTTT.

This clone was found a few times. This chain links TRBV13 with TRBJ2-6; 9 nucleotides line up with TRBD1. The CDR3 sequence is 17 residues long. The trim removed 5 bases at V and 2 bases at J, leaving 7 bases unmatched. Germline loops: CDR1 PRHDT, CDR2 FYEKMQ (reference sequence). In DNA, the CDR3 is TGTGCCAGCAGCCCCCCAACAGGGGGCCCTGGGGCCAACGTCCTGACTTTC. It translates to CASSPPTGGPGANVLTF. The complete variable domain, with remaining parts taken from reference TRBV13 and TRBJ2-6, reads AAGVIQSPRHLIKEKRETATLKCYPIPRHDTVYWYQQGPGQDPQFLISFYEKMQSDKGSIPDRFSAQQFSDYHSELNMSSLELGDSALYFCASSPPTGGPGANVLTFGAGSRLTVL.